This T cell receptor (beta chain) was recorded in a study of identifying expanded T cells in peripheral blood. During the collection period, no donor immune events like infections were recorded. Only in-frame clones appear in the TCRdb table, and some are missing; sequencing was by immunoSEQ multiplex PCR. The sample has 95,000 to 100,000 clones; around 85% are singletons. The germline V and J ends were trimmed by 9 bases and 0 bases, with 9 bases remaining between them. In germline, CDR1 is LNHDA, CDR2 SQIVND (reference sequence). This CDR3 has 13 amino acids. This TCR came from a person aged 18 to 75 in good health. The chain links TRBV19 to TRBJ1-5; D is perhaps TRBD1 (5 bases). The sequencing sample was made of blood. The CDR3 nucleotides read TGTGCCAGCGACAGCTATAGCAATCAGCCCCAGCATTTT. This sequence encodes CASDSYSNQPQHF.